The clone carrying this TCR beta chain was picked up a small number of times. These data come from a study of beta chain features in type 1 diabetes. V lost 5 bases and J lost 5, with 12 bases in between. The length of the CDR3 is 13 residues. Germline V gene lookup returns CDR1 ENHRY and CDR2 SYGVKD. Every isolated RNA sample was fully reverse transcribed, so sequencing captured expressed TCRB transcripts. This table comes from immunoSEQ multiplex PCR, and its TCRdb copy is limited to in-frame clones, with some not included. The sample contains 350,000 to 450,000 clones, approximately 16% of which appear only once.

Sequences were obtained from naive CD4+ T cells from blood. The chain has TRBV10-3 and TRBJ2-5, with TRBD2 as a possible D gene (6 bases). This TCR derives from a woman between 18 and 29 years old in good health. The CDR3 sequence: CAISPSEEETQYF. The CDR3 region has the DNA TGTGCCATCAGTCCTAGCGAGGAGGAGACCCAGTACTTC.